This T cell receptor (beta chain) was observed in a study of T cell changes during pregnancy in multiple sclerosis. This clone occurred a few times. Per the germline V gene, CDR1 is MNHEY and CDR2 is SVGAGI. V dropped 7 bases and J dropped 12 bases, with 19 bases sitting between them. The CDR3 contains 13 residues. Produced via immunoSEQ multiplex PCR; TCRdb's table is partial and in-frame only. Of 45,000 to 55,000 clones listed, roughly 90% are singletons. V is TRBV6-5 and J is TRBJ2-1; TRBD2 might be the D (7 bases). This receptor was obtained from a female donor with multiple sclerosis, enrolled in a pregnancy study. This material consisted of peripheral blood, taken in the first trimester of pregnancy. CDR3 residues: CASTPFRGGGQFF. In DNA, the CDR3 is TGTGCCAGCACCCCTTTCAGGGGCGGGGGGCAGTTCTTC.